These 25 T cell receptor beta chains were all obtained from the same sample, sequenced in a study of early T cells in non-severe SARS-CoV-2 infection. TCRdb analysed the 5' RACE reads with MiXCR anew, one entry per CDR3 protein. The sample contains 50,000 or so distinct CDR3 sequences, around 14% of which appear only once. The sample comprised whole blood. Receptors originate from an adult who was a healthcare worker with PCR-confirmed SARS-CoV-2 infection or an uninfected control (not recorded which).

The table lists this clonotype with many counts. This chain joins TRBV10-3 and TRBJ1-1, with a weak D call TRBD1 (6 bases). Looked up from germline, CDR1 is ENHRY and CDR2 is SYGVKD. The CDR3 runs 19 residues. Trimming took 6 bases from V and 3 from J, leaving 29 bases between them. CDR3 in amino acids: CAIRAQFPYTGTKDTEAFF. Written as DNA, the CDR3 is TGTGCCATCAGAGCCCAATTCCCATACACAGGGACAAAAGACACTGAAGCTTTCTTT.

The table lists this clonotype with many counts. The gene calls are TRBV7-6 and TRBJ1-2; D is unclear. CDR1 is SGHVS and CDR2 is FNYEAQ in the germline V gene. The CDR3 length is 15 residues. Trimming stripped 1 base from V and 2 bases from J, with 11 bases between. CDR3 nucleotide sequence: TGTGCCAGCAGCTTAGTGGAGGGTATGAACTATGGCTACACCTTC. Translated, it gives CASSLVEGMNYGYTF.

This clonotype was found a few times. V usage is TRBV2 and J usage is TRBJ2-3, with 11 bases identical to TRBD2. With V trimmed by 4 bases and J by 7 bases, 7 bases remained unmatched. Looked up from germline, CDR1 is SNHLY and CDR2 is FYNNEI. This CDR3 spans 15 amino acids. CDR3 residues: CASSVSTSGAHTQYF. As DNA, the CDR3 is TGTGCCAGCAGTGTGTCGACTAGCGGGGCTCATACGCAGTATTTT.

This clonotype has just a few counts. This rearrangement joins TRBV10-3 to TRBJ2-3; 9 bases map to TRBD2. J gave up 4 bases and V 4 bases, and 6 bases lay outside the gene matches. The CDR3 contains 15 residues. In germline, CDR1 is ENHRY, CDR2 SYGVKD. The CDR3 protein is CAISVGGRAPDTQYF. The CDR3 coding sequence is TGTGCCATCAGTGTTGGCGGGAGGGCCCCAGATACGCAGTATTTT.

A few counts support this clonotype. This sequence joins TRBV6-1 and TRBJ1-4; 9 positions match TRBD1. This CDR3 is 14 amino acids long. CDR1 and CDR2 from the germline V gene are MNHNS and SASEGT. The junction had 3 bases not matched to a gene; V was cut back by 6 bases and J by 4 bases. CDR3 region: CASRGDRVNEKLFF. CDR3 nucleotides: TGTGCCAGCAGGGGGGACAGGGTTAATGAAAAACTGTTTTTT.

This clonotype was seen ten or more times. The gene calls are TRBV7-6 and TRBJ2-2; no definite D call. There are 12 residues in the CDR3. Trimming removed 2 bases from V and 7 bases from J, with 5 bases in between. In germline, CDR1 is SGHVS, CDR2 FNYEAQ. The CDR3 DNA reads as TGTGCCAGCAGCTTAAGTGGCGGGGAGCTGTTTTTT. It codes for CASSLSGGELFF.

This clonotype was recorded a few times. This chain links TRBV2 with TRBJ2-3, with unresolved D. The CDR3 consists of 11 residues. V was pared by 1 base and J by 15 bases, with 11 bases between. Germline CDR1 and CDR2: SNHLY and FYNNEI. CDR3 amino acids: CASSEGWVFYF. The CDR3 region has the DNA TGTGCCAGCAGTGAAGGATGGGTTTTCTATTTT.

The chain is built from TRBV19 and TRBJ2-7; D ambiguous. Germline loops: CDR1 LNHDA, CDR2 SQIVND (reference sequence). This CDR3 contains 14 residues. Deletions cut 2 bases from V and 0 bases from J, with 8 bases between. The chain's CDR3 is CASSITQASYEQYF. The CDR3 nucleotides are TGTGCCAGTAGTATAACCCAGGCCTCCTACGAGCAGTACTTC.

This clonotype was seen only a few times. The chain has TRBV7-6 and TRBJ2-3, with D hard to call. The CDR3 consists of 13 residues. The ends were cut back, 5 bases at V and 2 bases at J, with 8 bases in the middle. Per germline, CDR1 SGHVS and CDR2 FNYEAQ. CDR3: CASSIAPTDTQYF. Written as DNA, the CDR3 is TGTGCCAGCAGCATCGCTCCCACAGATACGCAGTATTTT.

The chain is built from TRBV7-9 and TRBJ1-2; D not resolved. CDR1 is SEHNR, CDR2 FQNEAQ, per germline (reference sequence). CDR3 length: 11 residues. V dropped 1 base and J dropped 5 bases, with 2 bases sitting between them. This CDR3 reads CASSLDYGYTF. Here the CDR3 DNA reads TGTGCCAGCAGCTTAGATTATGGCTACACCTTC.

CDR3 nucleotide sequence: TGTGCCAGCAGCCAACCGGCCAGACACCCCAAGGGAGAGCTGTTTTTT. This sequence encodes CASSQPARHPKGELFF. The chain employs TRBV3-1 and TRBJ2-2; D remains ambiguous. CDR3 length equals 16 residues. Germline V CDR1 and CDR2: LGHDT, YNNKEL (reference sequence). The V and J ends lost 2 bases and 11 bases respectively, with 21 bases between them.

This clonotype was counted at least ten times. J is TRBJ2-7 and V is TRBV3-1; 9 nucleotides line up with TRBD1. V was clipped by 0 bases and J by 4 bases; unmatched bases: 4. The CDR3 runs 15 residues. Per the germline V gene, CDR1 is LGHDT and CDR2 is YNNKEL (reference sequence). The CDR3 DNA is TGTGCCAGCAGCCAAGATCAGGGACAGGGATACGAGCAGTACTTC. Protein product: CASSQDQGQGYEQYF.

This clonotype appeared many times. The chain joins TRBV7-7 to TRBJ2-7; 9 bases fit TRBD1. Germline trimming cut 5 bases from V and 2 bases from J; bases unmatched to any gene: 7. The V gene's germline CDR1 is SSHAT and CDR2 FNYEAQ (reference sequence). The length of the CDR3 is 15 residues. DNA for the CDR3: TGTGCCAGCAGCCCCGCGGGGACAGGGACCTACGAGCAGTACTTC. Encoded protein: CASSPAGTGTYEQYF.

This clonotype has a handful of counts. CDR3 nucleotide sequence: TGTGCCAGTAGCTCCAACGGGCTCAGGCCACCTTACGAGCAGTACTTC. It encodes CASSSNGLRPPYEQYF. The rearrangement joins TRBV19 to TRBJ2-7; D is unclear. This CDR3 spans 16 amino acids. Trimming stripped 6 bases from V and 4 bases from J, with 22 bases between. The germline V gene has CDR1 LNHDA and CDR2 SQIVND (reference sequence). Supplemented by reference TRBV19 and TRBJ2-7, the full variable domain reads DGGITQSPKYLFRKEGQNVTLSCEQNLNHDAMYWYRQDPGQGLRLIYYSQIVNDFQKGDIAEGYSVSREKKESFPLTVTSAQKNPTAFYLCASSSNGLRPPYEQYFGPGTRLTVT.

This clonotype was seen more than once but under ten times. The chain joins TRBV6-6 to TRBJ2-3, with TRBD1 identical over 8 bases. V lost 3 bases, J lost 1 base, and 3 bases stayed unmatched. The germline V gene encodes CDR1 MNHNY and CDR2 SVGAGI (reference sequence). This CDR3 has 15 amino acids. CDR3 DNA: TGTGCCAGCAGTTATACGGACAGGGGCACAGATACGCAGTATTTT. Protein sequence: CASSYTDRGTDTQYF.

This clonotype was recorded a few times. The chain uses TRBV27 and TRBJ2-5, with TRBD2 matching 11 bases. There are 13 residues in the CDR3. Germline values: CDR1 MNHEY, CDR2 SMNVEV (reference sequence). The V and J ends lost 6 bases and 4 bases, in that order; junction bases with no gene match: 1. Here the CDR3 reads CASRLAGAETQYF. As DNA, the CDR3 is TGTGCCAGCAGACTAGCGGGAGCAGAGACCCAGTACTTC.

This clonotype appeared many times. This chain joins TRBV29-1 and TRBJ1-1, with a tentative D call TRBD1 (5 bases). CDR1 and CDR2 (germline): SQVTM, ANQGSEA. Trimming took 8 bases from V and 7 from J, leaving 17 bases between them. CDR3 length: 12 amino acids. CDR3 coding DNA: TGCAGCCCCCAGGGCCGAACTGGTGAAGCTTTCTTT. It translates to CSPQGRTGEAFF.

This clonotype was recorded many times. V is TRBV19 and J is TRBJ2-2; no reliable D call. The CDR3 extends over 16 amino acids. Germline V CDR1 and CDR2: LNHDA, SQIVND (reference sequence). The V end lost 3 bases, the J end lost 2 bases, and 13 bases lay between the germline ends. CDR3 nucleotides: TGTGCCAGTAGTATTCGGGCGGCTCCAAACACCGGGGAGCTGTTTTTT. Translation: CASSIRAAPNTGELFF. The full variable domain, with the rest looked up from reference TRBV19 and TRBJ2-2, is DGGITQSPKYLFRKEGQNVTLSCEQNLNHDAMYWYRQDPGQGLRLIYYSQIVNDFQKGDIAEGYSVSREKKESFPLTVTSAQKNPTAFYLCASSIRAAPNTGELFFGEGSRLTVL.

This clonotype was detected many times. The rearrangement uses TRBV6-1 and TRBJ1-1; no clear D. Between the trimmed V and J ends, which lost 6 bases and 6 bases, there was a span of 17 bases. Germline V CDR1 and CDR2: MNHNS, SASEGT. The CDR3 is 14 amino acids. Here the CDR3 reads CASSDRRRSAEAFF. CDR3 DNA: TGTGCCAGCAGCGATCGCCGGCGTAGCGCTGAAGCTTTCTTT.

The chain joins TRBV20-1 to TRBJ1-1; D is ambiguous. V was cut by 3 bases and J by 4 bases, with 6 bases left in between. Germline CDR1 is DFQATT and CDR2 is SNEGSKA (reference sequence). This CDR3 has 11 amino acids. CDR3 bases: TGCAGTGCTAGCAAACGCACTGAAGCTTTCTTT. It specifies CSASKRTEAFF.

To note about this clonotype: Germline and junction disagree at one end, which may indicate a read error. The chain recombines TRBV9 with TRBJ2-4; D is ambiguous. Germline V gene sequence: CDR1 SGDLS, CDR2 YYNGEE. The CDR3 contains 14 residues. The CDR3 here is CASSVDGRYQPSHF. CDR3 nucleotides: TGTGCCAGCAGCGTAGATGGCAGGTATCAGCCCAGTCACTTC.

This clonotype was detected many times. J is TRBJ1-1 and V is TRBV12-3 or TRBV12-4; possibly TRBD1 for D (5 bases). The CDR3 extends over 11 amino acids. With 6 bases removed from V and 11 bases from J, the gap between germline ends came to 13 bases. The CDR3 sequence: CASRRDEGAFF. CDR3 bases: TGTGCCAGCAGACGAGACGAGGGGGCTTTCTTT.

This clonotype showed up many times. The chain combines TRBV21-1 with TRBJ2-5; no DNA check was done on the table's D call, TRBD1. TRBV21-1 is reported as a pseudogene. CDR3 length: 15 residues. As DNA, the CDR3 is TGTGCCAGCAGCACGAACAGGGGGCTGAGGGAGACCCAGTACTTC. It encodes CASSTNRGLRETQYF.

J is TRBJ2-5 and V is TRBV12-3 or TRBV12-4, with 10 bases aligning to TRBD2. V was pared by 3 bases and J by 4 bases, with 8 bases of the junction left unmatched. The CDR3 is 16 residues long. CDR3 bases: TGTGCCAGCAGTTTTGGTCTAGCGGGGGAGGCAGAGACCCAGTACTTC. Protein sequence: CASSFGLAGEAETQYF.

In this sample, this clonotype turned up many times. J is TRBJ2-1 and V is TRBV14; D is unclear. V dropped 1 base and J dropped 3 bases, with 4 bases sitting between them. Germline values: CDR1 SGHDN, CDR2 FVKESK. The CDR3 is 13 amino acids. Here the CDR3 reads CASSQANYNEQFF. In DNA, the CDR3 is TGTGCCAGCAGCCAAGCCAACTACAATGAGCAGTTCTTC. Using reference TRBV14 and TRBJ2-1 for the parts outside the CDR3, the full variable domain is EAGVTQFPSHSVIEKGQTVTLRCDPISGHDNLYWYRRVMGKEIKFLLHFVKESKQDESGMPNNRFLAERTGGTYSTLKVQPAELEDSGVYFCASSQANYNEQFFGPGTRLTVL.